This T cell receptor (beta chain) was identified during a study of T-cell memory formation after mild COVID-19 (dated by TCRdb to the early 2020s). With regard to the full study: Most TCR sequence clusters were specific to one of the two donors. In a couple of donors, T-cell clones that expanded and contracted after mild COVID-19 were tracked by sequencing TCRalpha and TCRbeta repertoires over time. The cohort comprised two young, previously healthy adult volunteers, one female and one male.

The data were produced on an Illumina NovaSeq 6000. TCRalpha and TCRbeta cDNA libraries were constructed by 5'RACE with constant-segment primers, with sample barcodes and unique molecular identifiers being introduced. RNA was extracted from every sample with Trizol reagent. The libraries were amplified in two PCR steps, and the second step added a second sample barcode and Illumina TruSeq adapters. Sequencing of the libraries was done on an Illumina NovaSeq, producing 2 x 150 bp paired-end reads. The original pipeline was this. The reads were demultiplexed and collapsed into UMI-guided consensus sequences using migec v1.2.7. With mixcr v2.1.11, UMI consensuses were aligned to TRA and TRB V and J templates and assembled into clonotypes. A clonotype was counted as expanded or contracted only when both edgeR and NoisET called the clonotype significant, with the noise models trained on biological replicates. edgeR calls used a false discovery rate-adjusted p below 0.01 and a log2 fold-change threshold of 1. As an exploratory analysis of dynamics, max-normalized trajectories of the 1000 most abundant clonotypes were examined by PCA with hierarchical clustering. The CD4 or CD8 phenotype of responding clones was assigned using the separately sequenced CD4+ and CD8+ repertoires. Clones were called with MiXCR by TCRdb after fastp trimmed the public reads at Q25, and only in-frame beta chains were retained. Entries are consolidated by CDR3 protein sequence, retaining the most common genes and DNA. TCRdb's processing, not the authors', yielded these V and J calls. The sample records approximately 570,000 distinct CDR3 sequences, over 15% of which are singletons. Together, the top ten hold more than 10% of the sample.

Findings and caveats that apply to the study as a whole: Some responding clones were detected in pre-infection memory, which suggested that pre-existing cross-reactive memory T cells had joined the SARS-CoV-2 response. SARS-CoV-2 specificity of the second-wave clones peaking on day 37 was not confirmed. Contracting CD4+ clones turned up mainly in the CM and EM memory subsets, whereas EMRA was where CD8+ clones were enriched. Clones contracting from day 15 to 85 had balanced CD4/CD8 phenotypes, while a second wave expanding from day 15 to 37 was biased towards CD4+. Only a couple of mild cases were covered in the study, and larger cohorts including severe cases with pre-infection samples were considered necessary.

In regard to this clonotype: It has no known antigen specificity. No much larger clonotype is one base removed from it; base qualities were not supplied.

Ficoll-Paque density gradient centrifugation was the method used to isolate PBMCs. The sequence was obtained from an adult woman who had mild COVID-19 (a few samples of this study predate the infection). The sample titles of this study are shuffled in the database, so cell type and time point are left out; the donor was told from shared clones. The specimen was PBMCs or a T cell subset sorted from them (not recorded which).

CDR3 protein: CASSSRGQGNTEAFF. The nucleotide sequence reads as follows: TGTGCCAGCAGTTCCCGGGGACAGGGGAACACTGAAGCTTTCTTT. The chain uses TRBV7-9 and TRBJ1-1; TRBD1 matches 9 bases in the middle. Counted from cysteine to phenylalanine, this CDR3 has 15 amino acids. Only CDR3 DNA remains: 45 bases, in frame from the first base. After removal of 6 bases from V and 1 base from J, the junction retains 6 bases not matched to a gene. CDR1 SEHNR and CDR2 FQNEAQ were looked up in the germline V gene (reference sequence).